This T cell receptor (beta chain) was identified during a study of T cell changes during pregnancy in multiple sclerosis. The germline V gene encodes CDR1 MDHEN and CDR2 SYDVKM. Trimming pared 5 bases from V and 6 bases from J, leaving 17 bases between. This CDR3 is built from 15 residues. Profiling relied on immunoSEQ multiplex PCR, and the TCRdb table lists in-frame clones only, not all of them. The table has about 28,000 clones, about 90% seen once; the top ten hold about 6.3%. The clonotype originates from a female donor with multiple sclerosis, enrolled in a pregnancy study. The chain couples TRBV28 to TRBJ2-1, with TRBD2 as a possible D gene (6 bases). The sequencing here drew on CD8+ T cells from peripheral blood mononuclear cells, taken before pregnancy. CDR3 residues: CASSDHSGKVNEQFF. The CDR3, as DNA: TGTGCCAGCAGTGACCATAGCGGAAAGGTCAATGAGCAGTTCTTC.